These 19 T cell receptor beta chains were all obtained from the same sample, sequenced in a study of CD8+ T cells in alopecia areata. RNA was isolated and reverse transcribed to cDNA, the sequencing template. Some clones are missing from TCRdb's copy, which holds only in-frame ones; the method was immunoSEQ multiplex PCR. The sample holds 90,000 to 130,000 clones, and no clone turns up only once. The sample consisted of lesional skin. These receptors came from a C3H/HeJ mouse with alopecia areata. Mice of this strain are of MHC haplotype H2-k.

Regarding this clone: Gene names and germline match the mouse. CDR3 residues: CASSPPQENTLYF. The CDR3 DNA, read in part, is TGTGCCAGCAGCCCCCCTCAGGAAAAC. The genes are TRBV13-3 and TRBJ2-4; D is uncertain. Coverage ceases 4 residues before the CDR3 finishes, and the germline J gene fills in the end. The CDR3 has 13 amino acids. Germline V gene sequence: CDR1 NNHDY, CDR2 SYVADS.

This clone has ten or more counts. Gene names refer to mouse genes. Read data end 4 residues before the CDR3 end; the end is taken from the germline J gene. V is TRBV13-3 and J is TRBJ2-2; tentative D call: TRBD1 (6 bases). V lost 5 bases and J 0 bases, leaving 11 bases between the germline ends. The CDR3 contains 15 residues. Germline CDR1 NNHDY, CDR2 SYVADS. The CDR3 region is CASSHRDPNTGQLYF. The sequenced CDR3 bases are TGTGCCAGCAGCCACAGGGATCCAAACACCGGG.

Comments on this clone: Gene names follow the mouse nomenclature. The CDR3 loop is CASNRGAETLYF. The CDR3 DNA, read in part, is TGTGCCAGCAACAGGGGTGCAGAA. The V and J genes are TRBV19 and TRBJ2-3; maybe TRBD1 (6 bases). The CDR3 end is not reached by the read, which stops 4 residues before it; the germline J gene fills it in. This CDR3 spans 12 amino acids. Per germline, CDR1 FNHDT and CDR2 SITEND (reference sequence). V was clipped by 6 bases and J by 1 base, with 6 bases between them.

This clone turned up a few times. Germline and genes here are mouse. The read stops 4 residues short of the end of the CDR3; the missing end is completed from the germline J gene. The chain couples TRBV13-3 to TRBJ2-7; D possibly corresponds to TRBD1 (6 bases). Looked up from germline, CDR1 is NNHDY and CDR2 is SYVADS. The V gene lost 2 bases and the J gene lost 0 bases, with 15 bases spanning the gap. The CDR3 length is 16 residues. The CDR3 DNA, read in part, is TGTGCCAGCAGTGAGATTCCGGGACAAAGCTCCTAT. It encodes CASSEIPGQSSY. The entire CDR3 reads CASSEIPGQSSYEQYF.

This clone was observed a handful of times. The genes and germline here are from mouse. The read finishes 4 residues shy of the CDR3 end, and the germline J gene is used to complete it. The chain links TRBV13-2 to TRBJ2-1; possible D gene TRBD1, 6 bases. In germline, CDR1 is NNHNN, CDR2 SYGAGS (reference sequence). V lost 3 bases, J lost 5 bases, and 9 bases lay in between. The CDR3 totals 13 residues. CDR3 DNA (partial): TGTGCCAGCGGTGGACAGGCGGATGCT. Protein sequence: CASGGQADA. The entire CDR3 protein is CASGGQADAEQFF.

This clone was detected many times. The database protein in TCRdb disagrees with the DNA translation at residue 14; the sequence shown here was translated from the DNA. Gene names are mouse gene names. The CDR3 extends 3 residues past the end of the read, so its final part is completed from the germline J gene. V is TRBV19 and J is TRBJ1-6, with 8 bases identical to TRBD1. TRBJ1-6 is an ORF; its function is uncertain. This CDR3 has 17 amino acids. With V trimmed by 1 base and J by 4 bases, 7 bases remained unmatched. CDR1 FNHDT and CDR2 SITEND come from the germline V gene (reference sequence). This CDR3 is CASSIQGAYIYNSPLYF. The DNA read from the CDR3 is TGTGCCAGCAGTATACAGGGGGCATATATATATAATTCGCCC.

In regard to this clone: Germline and genes here are mouse. The CDR3 end lies 4 residues beyond the end of the read and is filled in from the germline J gene. This rearrangement joins TRBV19 to TRBJ1-1; 11 bases align to TRBD1. Trimming took 2 bases from V and 1 from J; bases not matched to a gene: 4. The CDR3 length is 16 residues. CDR1 is FNHDT and CDR2 is SITEND in the germline V gene (reference sequence). CDR3 region: CASSIGDRGGNTEVFF. CDR3 DNA (partial): TGTGCCAGCAGTATCGGGGACAGGGGGGGGAACACA.

A note on this clone: Genes and germline come from the mouse. The DNA read from the CDR3 is TGTGCCAGCATGGGACAAAGCTCCTAT. Its translation: CASMGQSSY. The CDR3 reads in full as CASMGQSSYEQYF. The rearrangement joins TRBV19 to TRBJ2-7, with a possible D match to TRBD1 (6 bases). The CDR3 is cut off 4 residues early in the read; its end comes from the germline J gene. The germline V and J ends were trimmed by 6 bases and 0 bases, with 10 bases remaining between them. There are 13 residues in the CDR3. From germline, CDR1 is FNHDT and CDR2 SITEND (reference sequence).

This clone was counted only a few times. All gene names here are mouse names. The read finishes 4 residues shy of the CDR3 end, and the germline J gene is used to complete it. The rearrangement links TRBV13-1 to TRBJ2-1; TRBD2 agrees at 11 bases. This CDR3 is 15 amino acids long. The germline V gene has CDR1 NSHNY and CDR2 SYGAGN. J was trimmed by 4 bases and V by 2 bases; bases with no gene match: 2. CDR3 DNA (partial): TGTGCCAGCAGTGACGACTGGGGGGGGTATGCT. This sequence encodes CASSDDWGGYA. The whole CDR3 region reads CASSDDWGGYAEQFF.

About this clone: Gene names are mouse gene names. The read ends 4 residues before the CDR3 terminus; that terminus is restored from the germline J gene. This chain connects TRBV1 to TRBJ1-1; no clear D gene. Trimming left V 0 bases short and J 4 bases short, with 9 bases between. The germline CDR1 and CDR2 sequences are NSQYPW and LRSPGD (reference sequence). This CDR3 region has 14 residues. The CDR3 here is CTCSAELGSTEVFF. The part of the CDR3 DNA that was read is TGCACCTGCAGTGCAGAACTTGGGTCCACA.

Note on this clone: Gene names and germline match the mouse. The sequenced fragment ends 4 residues before the CDR3 boundary, so the rest is inferred from the germline J gene. V gene TRBV1 combines with J gene TRBJ2-1, with 7 bases identical to TRBD1. The germline CDR1 and CDR2 sequences are NSQYPW and LRSPGD (reference sequence). CDR3 length equals 16 residues. V was pared by 0 bases and J by 3 bases, with 5 bases of the junction left unmatched. The CDR3 region is CTCSADGRDSYAEQFF. CDR3 bases read: TGCACCTGCAGTGCAGATGGACGGGACAGCTATGCT. Full variable domain (missing parts from reference TRBV1 and TRBJ2-1): VTLLEQNPRWRLVPRGQAVNLRCILKNSQYPWMSWYQQDLQKQLQWLFTLRSPGDKEVKSLPGADYLATRVTDTELRLQVANMSQGRTLYCTCSADGRDSYAEQFFGPGTRLTVL.

As to this clone: The genes and germline here are from mouse. The read finishes 4 residues shy of the CDR3 end, and the germline J gene is used to complete it. The rearrangement links TRBV31 to TRBJ2-1, with 12 positions matching TRBD1. The CDR3 is made up of 17 amino acids. J lost 0 bases, V lost 0 bases, and 3 bases had no gene match. The germline V gene has CDR1 GKSSPN and CDR2 SITVG. CDR3 DNA (partial): TGTGCCTGGAGTCTAGGGACAGGGGGCCCTAACTATGCT. As protein: CAWSLGTGGPNYA. The complete CDR3 sequence is CAWSLGTGGPNYAEQFF. Full variable domain (outside the CDR3, taken from reference TRBV31 and TRBJ2-1): AQTIHQWPVAEIKAVGSPLSLGCTIKGKSSPNLYWYWQATGGTLQQLFYSITVGQVESVVQLNLSASRPKDDQFILSTEKLLLSHSGFYLCAWSLGTGGPNYAEQFFGPGTRLTVL.

As to this clone: Gene names and germline refer to mouse. The missing CDR3 end, 4 residues past where the read stops, is filled in from the germline J gene. The chain joins TRBV19 to TRBJ1-2; D possibly corresponds to TRBD1 (5 bases). Germline CDR1 is FNHDT and CDR2 is SITEND (reference sequence). The CDR3 runs 13 residues. V lost 4 bases and J 1 base, leaving 8 bases between the germline ends. Incomplete CDR3 DNA: TGTGCCAGCAGTGACCAGGGAAACTCC. This translates into CASSDQGNS. The CDR3, in full, reads CASSDQGNSDYTF.

A note on this clone: Mouse gene names apply. The CDR3 end is not reached by the read, which stops 4 residues before it; the germline J gene fills it in. The chain links TRBV17 to TRBJ2-1; 8 nucleotides line up with TRBD1. The CDR3 runs to 14 residues. The germline V gene encodes CDR1 MNHDT and CDR2 YYDKIL. The DNA read from the CDR3 is TGTGCTAGCAGTAGTGGACAGGGATACGCT. Residues: CASSSGQGYA. The entire CDR3 reads CASSSGQGYAEQFF.

There are a few counts of this clone. Gene names and germline refer to mouse. The CDR3 loop is CASSSHWGGEDTQYF. CDR3 DNA, as far as it was read: TGTGCCAGCAGTTCCCACTGGGGGGGCGAGGAC. This chain connects TRBV13-3 to TRBJ2-5, with 11 bases identical to TRBD2. The DNA ends 4 residues before the CDR3 does, and the rest of the CDR3 is filled in from the germline J gene. Germline CDR1 reads NNHDY; CDR2 reads SYVADS. The CDR3 is 15 amino acids.

Note on this clone: The protein listed by TCRdb differs at residue 12 from the translated DNA, so the DNA translation is shown. Germline and genes: mouse. The CDR3 goes on 3 residues after the read ends, and that part is filled in from the germline J gene. The V gene is TRBV13-3, the J gene TRBJ1-3, with D uncertain. Trimming removed 4 bases at V and 2 bases at J, with 13 bases between. The CDR3 length is 15 residues. Germline CDR1 reads NNHDY; CDR2 reads SYVADS. The CDR3 reads CASSTAYSTGNTLYF. CDR3 DNA, as far as it was read: TGTGCCAGCAGTACAGCGTATTCAACTGGAAATACG.

This clone was detected a few times. Genes here carry mouse names. Partial CDR3 DNA: TGTGCCAGCGGTGAACTGGGGGGTCATAACCAAGAC. This encodes CASGELGGHNQD. The entire CDR3 sequence reads CASGELGGHNQDTQYF. The chain couples TRBV13-2 to TRBJ2-5; TRBD2 aligns across 9 bases. The sequence runs out 4 residues before the end of the CDR3; the remainder is reconstructed from the germline J gene. Germline loops: CDR1 NNHNN, CDR2 SYGAGS (reference sequence). The length of the CDR3 is 16 residues. V shed 2 bases and J 0 bases; nucleotides not matched to a gene: 4.

Comment on this clone: The germline and genes are mouse ones. The DNA ends 4 residues before the CDR3 does, and the rest of the CDR3 is filled in from the germline J gene. The chain couples TRBV19 to TRBJ1-2, with 10 bases matching TRBD1. J gave up 3 bases and V 4 bases, and 3 bases lay outside the gene matches. Germline V lookup: CDR1 FNHDT, CDR2 SITEND (reference sequence). CDR3 size: 14 residues. CDR3 bases read: TGTGCCAGCAGTCCGACAGGGGGCTACTCC. It yields the protein CASSPTGGYS. The entire CDR3 reads CASSPTGGYSDYTF.

Many counts were recorded for this clone. Gene names and germline match the mouse. CDR3 DNA, as far as it was read: TGCACCTGCAGTGCAGACGCCAGGGGC. It translates to CTCSADARG. The whole CDR3 sequence is CTCSADARGDYTF. This sequence joins TRBV1 and TRBJ1-2; a possible D gene is TRBD1 (6 bases). The observed sequence ends 4 residues before the CDR3 terminus, with the missing tail filled in from the germline J gene. The germline V gene encodes CDR1 NSQYPW and CDR2 LRSPGD (reference sequence). The CDR3 has 13 residues.